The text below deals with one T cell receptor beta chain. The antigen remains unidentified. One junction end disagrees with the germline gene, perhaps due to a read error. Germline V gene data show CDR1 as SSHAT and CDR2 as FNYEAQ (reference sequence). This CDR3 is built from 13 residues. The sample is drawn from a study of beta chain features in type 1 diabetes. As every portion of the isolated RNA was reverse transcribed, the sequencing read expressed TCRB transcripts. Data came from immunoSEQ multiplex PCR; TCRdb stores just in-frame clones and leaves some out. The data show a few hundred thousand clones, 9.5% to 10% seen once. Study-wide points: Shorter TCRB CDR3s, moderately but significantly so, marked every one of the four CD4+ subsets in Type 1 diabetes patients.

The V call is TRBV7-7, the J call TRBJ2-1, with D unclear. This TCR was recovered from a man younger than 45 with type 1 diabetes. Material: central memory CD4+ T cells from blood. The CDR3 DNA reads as TGTGCTAGCAGCTCCTCAGACTCGGTTGAGCAGTTCTTC. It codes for CASSSSDSVEQFF.